The clone carrying this T cell receptor (beta chain) was observed at least ten times. This entry belongs to a study of blood T cell repertoires in COVID-19. On the study more broadly: T cells, B-cell-depleted T cells, or PBMCs supplied cDNA or gDNA.

TCRdb's copy holds only in-frame clones and misses some; the assay was immunoSEQ multiplex PCR. The data show about 250,000 clones, approximately 85% seen once. Sequencing used peripheral blood. This clonotype originated in a man in his forties or fifties with active or convalescent COVID-19.

The CDR3 nucleotides are TGTGCCAGCAGTGAAGATCCCACTAGAACCTACGAGCAGTACTTC. It encodes CASSEDPTRTYEQYF. The V call is TRBV6-1, the J call TRBJ2-7; weak D call: TRBD2 (5 bases). The V gene lost 1 base and the J gene lost 2 bases, with 12 bases spanning the gap. The germline gives CDR1 MNHNS, CDR2 SASEGT. CDR3 length: 15 amino acids.